These 32 T cell receptor beta chains came from one sample sequenced in a study of shared clonotypes between healthy human individuals. Using immunoSEQ multiplex PCR, the repertoire was profiled, and TCRdb retains in-frame clones only, with some absent. Seen here are around 1.5 million clones, under 99% observed once, and the top ten hold 0.4% to 0.55%. The sample was naive CD4+ T cells sorted from blood. Subset denoted: CD45RA+ positively selected. The origin of the receptors is a young man in good health.

This rearrangement joins TRBV10-3 to TRBJ2-7, with a tentative D call TRBD1 (5 bases). Germline V gene data show CDR1 as ENHRY and CDR2 as SYGVKD. Trimming left V 3 bases short and J 3 bases short, with 9 bases between. The CDR3 length is 13 residues. DNA of the CDR3: TGTGCCATCAGTGATGTCAGGGACTACGAGCAGTACTTC. It translates to CAISDVRDYEQYF.

The CDR3 bases are TGTGCCAGCAGCTCAAGCCCGGGACTAGCGGGAGGGCCGTATGAGACCCAGTACTTC. It translates to CASSSSPGLAGGPYETQYF. This chain links TRBV9 with TRBJ2-5; 16 nucleotides line up with TRBD2. V lost 4 bases, J lost 5 bases, and 14 bases stayed unmatched. There are 19 residues in the CDR3. Germline V gives CDR1 SGDLS, CDR2 YYNGEE.

The chain uses TRBV11-2 and TRBJ1-4; tentative D call: TRBD1 (5 bases). The CDR3 is 16 residues long. Germline V gives CDR1 SGHAT, CDR2 FQNNGV. V lost 6 bases to trimming and J lost 0 bases, with 14 bases between them. CDR3 amino acids: CASSRRRGATNEKLFF. CDR3 DNA: TGTGCCAGCAGTCGAAGGAGGGGAGCAACTAATGAAAAACTGTTTTTT. Using reference TRBV11-2 and TRBJ1-4 for the parts outside the CDR3, the full variable domain is EAGVAQSPRYKIIEKRQSVAFWCNPISGHATLYWYQQILGQGPKLLIQFQNNGVVDDSQLPKDRFSAERLKGVDSTLKIQPAKLEDSAVYLCASSRRRGATNEKLFFGSGTQLSVL.

J is TRBJ2-7 and V is TRBV5-5, with no clear D. Germline V gene data show CDR1 as SGHKS and CDR2 as YYEKEE (reference sequence). The CDR3 consists of 15 residues. Trimming stripped 4 bases from V and 2 bases from J, with 16 bases between. CDR3 nucleotides: TGTGCCAGCAGCCCCTACAGTTCTAGGCCCTACGAGCAGTACTTC. It is translated as CASSPYSSRPYEQYF.

The gene calls are TRBV15 and TRBJ2-2, with 9 bases lining up with TRBD2. V lost 2 bases and J lost 0; bases outside the gene matches: 1. The CDR3 is made up of 16 amino acids. Germline CDR1 LNHNV, CDR2 YYDKDF (reference sequence). CDR3 region: CATSRLAGTNTGELFF. Here the CDR3 DNA reads TGTGCCACCAGCAGACTAGCGGGAACGAACACCGGGGAGCTGTTTTTT.

This chain joins TRBV7-2 and TRBJ2-7; 12 nucleotides align to TRBD2. J lost 4 bases, V lost 5 bases, and 3 bases had no gene match. The germline V gene encodes CDR1 SGHTA and CDR2 FQGNSA. The CDR3 covers 14 residues. CDR3 region: CASSRTSGEYEQYF. The CDR3 DNA reads as TGTGCCAGCAGCCGGACTAGCGGGGAATACGAGCAGTACTTC.

The genes are TRBV19 and TRBJ2-7; no firm D call. The germline V gene has CDR1 LNHDA and CDR2 SQIVND (reference sequence). The CDR3 is made up of 14 amino acids. Trimming removed 3 bases from V and 0 bases from J, with 9 bases in between. In nucleotides, the CDR3 is TGTGCCAGTAGTATTAACGTCCGCTCCTACGAGCAGTACTTC. Its protein product is CASSINVRSYEQYF.

The chain combines TRBV19 with TRBJ2-1; D may correspond to TRBD1 or TRBD2 (5 bases each). The germline gives CDR1 LNHDA, CDR2 SQIVND (reference sequence). The V and J ends lost 5 bases and 6 bases respectively, with 17 bases between them. The length of the CDR3 is 15 residues. CDR3 in DNA: TGTGCCAGTAGTCGAGGGGTGGGCGAACGCAATGAGCAGTTCTTC. This translates into CASSRGVGERNEQFF. Full variable domain (remainder filled in from reference TRBV19 and TRBJ2-1): DGGITQSPKYLFRKEGQNVTLSCEQNLNHDAMYWYRQDPGQGLRLIYYSQIVNDFQKGDIAEGYSVSREKKESFPLTVTSAQKNPTAFYLCASSRGVGERNEQFFGPGTRLTVL.

The rearrangement uses TRBV30 and TRBJ1-2; D is perhaps TRBD1 (5 bases). This CDR3 has 13 residues. With 3 bases removed from V and 4 bases from J, the gap between germline ends came to 12 bases. Germline V CDR1 and CDR2: GTSNPN, SVGIG (reference sequence). CDR3 bases: TGTGCCTGGAGCGTGGGACGGCTCTATGGCTACACCTTC. Its translation: CAWSVGRLYGYTF. Full variable domain (missing parts from reference TRBV30 and TRBJ1-2): SQTIHQWPATLVQPVGSPLSLECTVEGTSNPNLYWYRQAAGRGLQLLFYSVGIGQISSEVPQNLSASRPQDRQFILSSKKLLLSDSGFYLCAWSVGRLYGYTFGSGTRLTVV.

For this clone: The same CDR3 arises from other DNA sequences in this sample as well. The rearrangement links TRBV18 to TRBJ2-2; the D is unclear. CDR1 and CDR2 (germline): KGHSH, LQKENI. The CDR3 contains 12 residues. Trimming removed 2 bases from V and 4 bases from J, with 2 bases in between. CDR3 DNA sequence: TGTGCCAGCTCACCAGTCACCGGGGAGCTGTTTTTT. Translated, it gives CASSPVTGELFF.

The genes are TRBV10-1 and TRBJ2-3, with D uncertain. The CDR3 is 12 residues long. V lost 4 bases, J lost 6 bases, and 8 bases lay in between. Germline CDR1 reads WNHNN; CDR2 reads SYGVQD (reference sequence). DNA of the CDR3: TGCGCCAGCAGTGGTCTTTTGGATACGCAGTATTTT. This translates into CASSGLLDTQYF.

The chain carries TRBV7-8 and TRBJ2-2; D not resolved. Germline CDR1 is SGHVS and CDR2 is FQNEAQ. Trimming stripped 5 bases from V and 2 bases from J, with 12 bases between. The CDR3 is made up of 15 amino acids. This chain's CDR3 is CASSPRVLNTGELFF. CDR3 in DNA: TGTGCCAGCAGCCCACGGGTCTTAAACACCGGGGAGCTGTTTTTT.

This clone was recorded once. The V call is TRBV14, the J call TRBJ2-7; D unclear. The V gene's germline CDR1 is SGHDN and CDR2 FVKESK. Trimming shortened V by 4 bases and J by 6 bases, and 16 bases separated the two germline ends. The CDR3 has 14 amino acids. Here the CDR3 DNA reads TGTGCCAGCAGCCGAGCTGCAACTTCATCCGAGCAGTACTTC. It codes for CASSRAATSSEQYF.

The gene calls are TRBV2 and TRBJ1-2; D uncertain. Trimming stripped 5 bases from V and 1 base from J, with 17 bases between. The germline gives CDR1 SNHLY, CDR2 FYNNEI. The CDR3 is 16 amino acids. Here the CDR3 DNA reads TGTGCCAGCAGTCACTCGGAGGCCGGAGGTAACTATGGCTACACCTTC. Encoded protein: CASSHSEAGGNYGYTF.

The chain employs TRBV6-1 and TRBJ2-1; D gene ambiguous. The ends were cut back, 1 base at V and 4 bases at J, with 11 bases in the middle. Germline V lookup: CDR1 MNHNS, CDR2 SASEGT. CDR3 length: 15 amino acids. The chain's CDR3 is CASSEVLVAYNEQFF. DNA for the CDR3: TGTGCCAGCAGTGAAGTGCTAGTCGCTTACAATGAGCAGTTCTTC.

The V gene is TRBV2, the J gene TRBJ2-5; the match to TRBD1 covers 8 bases. V was clipped by 3 bases and J by 9 bases; unmatched bases: 9. The CDR3 has 14 residues. The germline CDR1 and CDR2 sequences are SNHLY and FYNNEI. The CDR3 loop is CASSDLTGVRPQYF. The CDR3 DNA reads as TGTGCCAGCAGTGATCTGACAGGGGTCCGCCCCCAGTACTTC.

The chain combines TRBV5-6 with TRBJ2-5; D is unclear. CDR1 and CDR2 (germline): SGHDT, YYEEEE. V was clipped by 0 bases and J by 4 bases, with 10 bases between them. The CDR3 extends over 14 amino acids. The CDR3 here is CASSLGRLGETQYF. DNA for the CDR3: TGTGCCAGCAGCTTGGGTAGGTTAGGAGAGACCCAGTACTTC.

The chain recombines TRBV21-1 with TRBJ2-2. TRBV21-1 is a documented pseudogene. This CDR3 region has 14 residues. The CDR3 sequence is CASNDWVNTGELFF. The CDR3 DNA sequence: TGTGCCAGCAATGATTGGGTGAACACCGGGGAGCTGTTTTTT.

The gene calls are TRBV6-6 and TRBJ2-2, with D possibly TRBD1 on 5 matching bases. The V end was cut by 8 bases, the J end by 2 bases, with 12 bases between. Germline V gene data show CDR1 as MNHNY and CDR2 as SVGAGI (reference sequence). This CDR3 spans 14 amino acids. CDR3 DNA: TGTGCCAGCGGTGCAGGGCCCAACACCGGGGAGCTGTTTTTT. It yields the protein CASGAGPNTGELFF.

A remark on this clone: Other DNA variants within this sample encode the same CDR3. The chain has TRBV9 and TRBJ2-7; D might be TRBD2 (5 bases). The CDR3 totals 14 residues. The ends were cut back, 0 bases at V and 2 bases at J, with 9 bases in the middle. Germline V gene sequence: CDR1 SGDLS, CDR2 YYNGEE. In nucleotides, the CDR3 is TGTGCCAGCAGCGTAGGTAGCGCGCCCTACGAGCAGTACTTC. Encoded protein: CASSVGSAPYEQYF.

The genes are TRBV5-4 and TRBJ1-1, with 7 bases matching TRBD1. Looked up from germline, CDR1 is SGHNT and CDR2 is YYREEE (reference sequence). The ends lost 4 bases at V and 4 bases at J; junction bases unmatched: 7. This CDR3 is 14 amino acids long. The CDR3 bases are TGTGCCAGCAGCGAGGGGGCGGCGAGCACTGAAGCTTTCTTT. It codes for CASSEGAASTEAFF.

The count of this clone is one. The rearrangement uses TRBV23-1 and TRBJ2-7, with D unresolved. TRBV23-1 is sorted into the ORF group, with uncertain function. The CDR3 extends over 12 amino acids. V lost 3 bases, J lost 7 bases, and 10 bases lay in between. In DNA form, the CDR3 reads TGCGCCAGCAGTCATCGAGTCGGTGAGCAGTACTTC. It translates to CASSHRVGEQYF.

V usage is TRBV9 and J usage is TRBJ2-7; 7 bases line up with TRBD2. Germline values: CDR1 SGDLS, CDR2 YYNGEE. V lost 1 base to trimming and J lost 6 bases; unmatched junction nucleotides: 10. The length of the CDR3 is 15 residues. CDR3 sequence reads: CASSVTPRGNGEQYF. The CDR3 DNA sequence: TGTGCCAGCAGCGTAACTCCGCGGGGGAATGGCGAGCAGTACTTC.

The chain is built from TRBV5-1 and TRBJ2-7; a weak D match, TRBD1 (5 bases). Germline V gives CDR1 SGHRS, CDR2 YFSETQ. The ends were cut back, 2 bases at V and 0 bases at J, with 12 bases in the middle. CDR3 size: 15 residues. The CDR3 loop is CASSLSQGCSYEQYF. CDR3 sequence (DNA): TGCGCCAGCAGCTTAAGCCAGGGCTGCTCCTACGAGCAGTACTTC.

The chain recombines TRBV6-5 with TRBJ2-2; D gene unclear. Deletions cut 3 bases from V and 4 bases from J, with 15 bases between. Germline V gene lookup returns CDR1 MNHEY and CDR2 SVGAGI. The CDR3 spans 16 residues. CDR3 amino acids: CASSYGIGSPTGELFF. The CDR3 DNA reads as TGTGCCAGCAGTTATGGAATAGGATCACCCACCGGGGAGCTGTTTTTT.

The chain is built from TRBV29-1 and TRBJ2-1, with 9 bases aligning to TRBD1. Germline trimming cut 7 bases from V and 7 bases from J; bases unmatched to any gene: 11. This CDR3 spans 14 amino acids. Looked up from germline, CDR1 is SQVTM and CDR2 is ANQGSEA. DNA for the CDR3: TGCAGCGGGAAAGGGACAGGGAGGGAAAATGAGCAGTTCTTC. Amino acid sequence: CSGKGTGRENEQFF.

This chain joins TRBV5-4 and TRBJ2-6; unclear D gene. The V gene's germline CDR1 is SGHNT and CDR2 YYREEE (reference sequence). This CDR3 region has 14 residues. Trimming pared 4 bases from V and 0 bases from J, leaving 5 bases between. CDR3 in DNA: TGTGCCAGCAGCCGGATCTCTGGGGCCAACGTCCTGACTTTC. Protein: CASSRISGANVLTF.

The rearrangement uses TRBV18 and TRBJ2-1, with a weak D call TRBD1 (6 bases). The V end lost 2 bases, the J end lost 14 bases, and 10 bases lay between the germline ends. Germline values: CDR1 KGHSH, CDR2 LQKENI. There are 11 residues in the CDR3. The CDR3 coding sequence is TGTGCCAGCTCACCAATGGCAGGGGAGTTCTTC. It yields the protein CASSPMAGEFF.

CDR3 sequence: CASSFGEVNYGYTF. CDR3 bases: TGTGCCAGCAGCTTCGGGGAGGTTAACTATGGCTACACCTTC. The chain has TRBV13 and TRBJ1-2; D not resolved. Germline assignment: CDR1 PRHDT and CDR2 FYEKMQ (reference sequence). This CDR3 region has 14 residues. V was clipped by 3 bases and J by 1 base, with 9 bases between them.

The gene calls are TRBV4-2 and TRBJ1-2, with 8 bases identical to TRBD1. The CDR3 contains 17 residues. CDR1 and CDR2 from the germline V gene are LGHNA and YNFKEQ. Trimming removed 0 bases from V and 3 bases from J; junction bases left unmatched: 9. The CDR3 DNA is TGTGCCAGCAGCCAAGAGGGCAGGGGGCGCGATTACTATGGCTACACCTTC. This encodes CASSQEGRGRDYYGYTF.

J is TRBJ2-2 and V is TRBV4-3; D perhaps matches TRBD2 (6 bases). The CDR3 loop spans 18 amino acids. CDR1 and CDR2 (germline): LGHNA, YSLEER. V shed 1 base and J shed 4 bases, with 19 bases lying between them. The CDR3 is CASSQVWARGPTTGELFF. Written as DNA, the CDR3 is TGCGCCAGCAGCCAAGTTTGGGCGCGGGGACCAACCACCGGGGAGCTGTTTTTT.

The gene calls are TRBV2 and TRBJ1-5; 8 bases are shared with TRBD1. The length of the CDR3 is 15 residues. J was trimmed by 6 bases and V by 6 bases; bases with no gene match: 10. Germline V lookup: CDR1 SNHLY, CDR2 FYNNEI. In DNA form, the CDR3 reads TGTGCCAGCAGCCTGGGACAGGCTCTCATTCAGCCCCAGCATTTT. Its translation is CASSLGQALIQPQHF.